A selection of T cell receptor beta chains follows, all from one sample in a study of T cell clones after liver transplantation. The assay was immunoSEQ multiplex PCR, and TCRdb's table has in-frame clones only and misses some. Of roughly 18,000 clones in the sample, around 87% were seen once. The sequencing here drew on CD8+ T cells from blood, taken approximately 3.5 years after liver transplant. Every receptor here comes from a human patient who received a liver transplant. Some T cells may be provided by the graft donor. Each CDR3 is given with its conserved first and last residue. D genes are given only for firm matches. Only part of the rows carry a size: once, few, many, or a class if the clone is expanded.

j_call: TRBJ2-7; clone_size: .; v_call: TRBV27; d_call: .; cdr3_aa: CASSFGRSYYEQYF; cdr3_nt: TGTGCCAGCAGTTTCGGCAGGTCCTACTACGAGCAGTACTTC
j_call: TRBJ1-5; clone_size: .; v_call: TRBV5-6; d_call: .; cdr3_aa: CASSSTEAPSNQPQHF; cdr3_nt: TGTGCCAGCAGCTCGACAGAGGCCCCCAGCAATCAGCCCCAGCATTTT
j_call: TRBJ1-4; clone_size: .; v_call: TRBV11-2; d_call: .; cdr3_aa: CASSLGPEGSWNEKLFF; cdr3_nt: TGTGCCAGCAGCTTAGGACCGGAAGGCAGCTGGAATGAAAAACTGTTTTTT
j_call: TRBJ2-3; clone_size: .; v_call: TRBV7-2; d_call: .; cdr3_aa: CASSLMGTDTQYF; cdr3_nt: TGTGCCAGCAGCTTGATGGGCACAGATACGCAGTATTTT
j_call: TRBJ1-5; clone_size: .; v_call: TRBV28; d_call: .; cdr3_aa: CASSLIKLGPQHF; cdr3_nt: TGTGCCAGCAGTTTAATAAAACTGGGGCCCCAGCATTTT
j_call: TRBJ1-2; clone_size: .; v_call: TRBV19; d_call: .; cdr3_aa: CASSIVPVRGYGYTF; cdr3_nt: TGTGCCAGTAGTATAGTCCCCGTCAGGGGCTATGGCTACACCTTC
j_call: TRBJ2-5; clone_size: .; v_call: TRBV7-9; d_call: TRBD1; cdr3_aa: CASISGQQETQYF; cdr3_nt: TGTGCCAGCATCTCGGGACAGCAAGAGACCCAGTACTTC
j_call: TRBJ2-3; clone_size: .; v_call: TRBV10-1; d_call: TRBD2; cdr3_aa: CASSDSLAGVTDTQYF; cdr3_nt: TGCGCCAGCAGCGATTCACTAGCGGGAGTTACAGATACGCAGTATTTT
j_call: TRBJ2-2; clone_size: .; v_call: TRBV28; d_call: TRBD1; cdr3_aa: CATGRDREGSGELFF; cdr3_nt: TGTGCCACCGGACGGGACAGGGAGGGTTCCGGGGAGCTGTTTTTT
j_call: TRBJ1-1; clone_size: .; v_call: TRBV29-1; d_call: .; cdr3_aa: CSAQPSYSSMNTEAFF; cdr3_nt: TGCAGCGCCCAACCCTCGTACAGTTCCATGAACACTGAAGCTTTCTTT
j_call: TRBJ2-7; clone_size: .; v_call: TRBV18; d_call: .; cdr3_aa: CASSPYASTSYEQYF; cdr3_nt: TGTGCCAGCTCACCATACGCCTCGACCAGCTACGAGCAGTACTTC
j_call: TRBJ1-1; clone_size: once; v_call: TRBV19; d_call: .; cdr3_aa: CATLTLGSEAFF; cdr3_nt: TGTGCCACCCTCACCTTGGGGAGTGAAGCTTTCTTT
j_call: TRBJ2-7; clone_size: .; v_call: TRBV5-6; d_call: TRBD1; cdr3_aa: CASRGQGGNEQYF; cdr3_nt: TGTGCCAGCAGGGGACAGGGTGGCAACGAGCAGTACTTC
j_call: TRBJ1-4; clone_size: .; v_call: TRBV4-1; d_call: .; cdr3_aa: CASSRHRDSTNEKLFF; cdr3_nt: TGCGCCAGCAGCCGCCACAGGGACTCAACTAATGAAAAACTGTTTTTT
j_call: TRBJ1-1; clone_size: .; v_call: TRBV28; d_call: .; cdr3_aa: CASSWYTENTEAFF; cdr3_nt: TGTGCCAGCAGTTGGTATACAGAGAACACTGAAGCTTTCTTT
j_call: TRBJ2-3; clone_size: once; v_call: TRBV19; d_call: .; cdr3_aa: CASSMGHPSFTDTQYF; cdr3_nt: TGTGCCAGTAGTATGGGACACCCTAGCTTCACAGATACGCAGTATTTT
j_call: TRBJ2-3; clone_size: .; v_call: TRBV7-9; d_call: .; cdr3_aa: CASSFNSDPDTQYF; cdr3_nt: TGTGCCAGCAGCTTTAACTCGGATCCAGATACGCAGTATTTT
j_call: TRBJ1-4; clone_size: once; v_call: TRBV5-8; d_call: .; cdr3_aa: CASSSRDGYNEKLFF; cdr3_nt: TGTGCCAGCAGCTCCCGGGACGGATATAATGAAAAACTGTTTTTT
j_call: TRBJ2-7; clone_size: once; v_call: TRBV11-2; d_call: TRBD2; cdr3_aa: CASSLYPSGSYEQYF; cdr3_nt: TGTGCCAGCAGCCTTTACCCTAGCGGGAGCTACGAGCAGTACTTC
j_call: TRBJ1-1; clone_size: .; v_call: TRBV2; d_call: TRBD1; cdr3_aa: CASNRQGGMNTEAFF; cdr3_nt: TGTGCCAGTAATAGACAGGGAGGAATGAACACTGAAGCTTTCTTT
j_call: TRBJ2-7; clone_size: .; v_call: TRBV28; d_call: .; cdr3_aa: CASRGRVMYEQYF; cdr3_nt: TGTGCCAGCAGGGGAAGGGTGATGTACGAGCAGTACTTC
j_call: TRBJ2-7; clone_size: .; v_call: TRBV19; d_call: TRBD1; cdr3_aa: CASSIGTGAYEQYF; cdr3_nt: TGTGCCAGTAGTATAGGGACAGGGGCATACGAGCAGTACTTC
j_call: TRBJ2-1; clone_size: .; v_call: TRBV27; d_call: .; cdr3_aa: CASSSGYNEQFF; cdr3_nt: TGTGCCAGCAGTTCCGGATACAATGAGCAGTTCTTC
j_call: TRBJ2-7; clone_size: .; v_call: TRBV5-1; d_call: TRBD2; cdr3_aa: CASSSTSGRAYEQYF; cdr3_nt: TGCGCCAGCAGCTCGACTAGCGGGAGGGCCTACGAGCAGTACTTC
j_call: TRBJ1-1; clone_size: .; v_call: TRBV6-1; d_call: .; cdr3_aa: CASSSGPNTEAFF; cdr3_nt: TGTGCCAGCAGTTCAGGGCCGAACACTGAAGCTTTCTTT
j_call: TRBJ1-1; clone_size: .; v_call: TRBV19; d_call: .; cdr3_aa: CASRWGGNTEAFF; cdr3_nt: TGTGCCAGTAGGTGGGGGGGGAACACTGAAGCTTTCTTT
j_call: TRBJ2-6; clone_size: .; v_call: TRBV27; d_call: .; cdr3_aa: CASSLGAGANVLTF; cdr3_nt: TGTGCCAGCAGTTTGGGGGCTGGGGCCAACGTCCTGACTTTC
j_call: TRBJ2-5; clone_size: .; v_call: TRBV29-1; d_call: TRBD1; cdr3_aa: CSVEGLGQGFQETQYF; cdr3_nt: TGCAGCGTTGAAGGCCTGGGACAGGGGTTCCAAGAGACCCAGTACTTC
j_call: TRBJ2-1; clone_size: few; v_call: TRBV30; d_call: TRBD2; cdr3_aa: CAWSVRAGGDEQFF; cdr3_nt: TGTGCCTGGAGTGTACGGGCGGGAGGCGATGAGCAGTTCTTC
j_call: TRBJ1-2; clone_size: .; v_call: TRBV19; d_call: TRBD1; cdr3_aa: CASSWAGGARGYTF; cdr3_nt: TGTGCCAGTAGTTGGGCAGGGGGCGCGAGAGGCTACACCTTC
j_call: TRBJ1-1; clone_size: .; v_call: TRBV6-6; d_call: .; cdr3_aa: CASSLMNTEAFF; cdr3_nt: TGTGCCAGCAGCTTAATGAACACTGAAGCTTTCTTT
j_call: TRBJ2-1; clone_size: .; v_call: TRBV19; d_call: .; cdr3_aa: CASSIDGSNNEQFF; cdr3_nt: TGTGCCAGTAGTATAGATGGATCTAACAATGAGCAGTTCTTC
j_call: TRBJ2-3; clone_size: .; v_call: TRBV27; d_call: TRBD2; cdr3_aa: CASSSRTSGTSTDTQYF; cdr3_nt: TGTGCCAGCAGTTCCCGGACTAGCGGGACTAGCACAGATACGCAGTATTTT
j_call: TRBJ1-2; clone_size: .; v_call: TRBV28; d_call: .; cdr3_aa: CASSLWAGRWYGYTF; cdr3_nt: TGTGCCAGCAGTTTATGGGCAGGGCGTTGGTATGGCTACACCTTC
j_call: TRBJ1-2; clone_size: .; v_call: TRBV6-5; d_call: .; cdr3_aa: CASSSGHQSGYGYTF; cdr3_nt: TGTGCCAGCAGCTCCGGACATCAGAGTGGCTATGGCTACACCTTC